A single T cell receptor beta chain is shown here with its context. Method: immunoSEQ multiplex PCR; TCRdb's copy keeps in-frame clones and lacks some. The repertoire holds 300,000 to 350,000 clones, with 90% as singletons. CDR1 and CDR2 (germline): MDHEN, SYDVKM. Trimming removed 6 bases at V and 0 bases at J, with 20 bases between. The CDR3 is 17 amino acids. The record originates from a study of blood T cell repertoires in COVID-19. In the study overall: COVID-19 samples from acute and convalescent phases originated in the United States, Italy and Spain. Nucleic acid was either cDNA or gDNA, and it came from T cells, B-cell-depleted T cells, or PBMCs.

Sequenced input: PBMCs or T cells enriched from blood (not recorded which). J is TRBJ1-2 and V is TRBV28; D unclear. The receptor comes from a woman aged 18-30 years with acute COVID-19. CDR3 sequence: CASSTIGPLGANYGYTF. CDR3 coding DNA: TGTGCCAGCAGCACTATCGGACCCTTGGGAGCTAACTATGGCTACACCTTC.